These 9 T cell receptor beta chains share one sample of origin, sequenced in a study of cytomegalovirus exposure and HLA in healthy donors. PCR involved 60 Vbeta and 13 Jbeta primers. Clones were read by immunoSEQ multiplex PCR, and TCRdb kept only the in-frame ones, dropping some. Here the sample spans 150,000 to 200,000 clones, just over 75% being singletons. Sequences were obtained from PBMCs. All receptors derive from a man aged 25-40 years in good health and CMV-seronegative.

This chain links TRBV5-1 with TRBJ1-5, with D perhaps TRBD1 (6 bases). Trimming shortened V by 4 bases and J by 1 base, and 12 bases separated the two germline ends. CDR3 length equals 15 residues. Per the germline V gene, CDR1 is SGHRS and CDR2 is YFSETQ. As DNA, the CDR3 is TGCGCCAGCAGCCCGGAGGGGGGGAGCAATCAGCCCCAGCATTTT. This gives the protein CASSPEGGSNQPQHF.

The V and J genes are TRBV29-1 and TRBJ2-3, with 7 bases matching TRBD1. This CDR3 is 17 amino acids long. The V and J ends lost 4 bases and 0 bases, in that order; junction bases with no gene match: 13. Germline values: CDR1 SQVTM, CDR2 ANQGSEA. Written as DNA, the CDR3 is TGCAGCGTTGCCGGGACAGCGACTCTGTCTAGCACAGATACGCAGTATTTT. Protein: CSVAGTATLSSTDTQYF.

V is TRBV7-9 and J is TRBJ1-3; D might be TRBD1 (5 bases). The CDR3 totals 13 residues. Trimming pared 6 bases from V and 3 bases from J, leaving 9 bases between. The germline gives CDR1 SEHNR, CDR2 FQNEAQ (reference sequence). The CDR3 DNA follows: TGTGCCAGCAGAGCAGGGTTTGGAAACACCATATATTTT. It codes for CASRAGFGNTIYF.

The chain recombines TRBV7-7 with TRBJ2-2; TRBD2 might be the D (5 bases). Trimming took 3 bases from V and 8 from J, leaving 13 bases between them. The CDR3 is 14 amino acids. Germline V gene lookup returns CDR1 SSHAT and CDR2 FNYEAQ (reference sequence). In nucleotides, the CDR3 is TGTGCCAGCAGCTTTAATAGCGTCCAGGGGGAGCTGTTTTTT. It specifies CASSFNSVQGELFF.

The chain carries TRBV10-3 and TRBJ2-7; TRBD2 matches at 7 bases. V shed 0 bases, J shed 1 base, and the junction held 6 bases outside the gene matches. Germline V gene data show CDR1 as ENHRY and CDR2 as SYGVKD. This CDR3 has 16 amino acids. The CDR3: CAISESEAGLSYEQYF. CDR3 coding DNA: TGTGCCATCAGTGAGTCGGAAGCGGGGCTTTCCTACGAGCAGTACTTC.

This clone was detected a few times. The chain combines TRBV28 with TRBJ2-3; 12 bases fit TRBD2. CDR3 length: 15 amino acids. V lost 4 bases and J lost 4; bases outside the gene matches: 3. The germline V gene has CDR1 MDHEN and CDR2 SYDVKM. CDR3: CASSSSGRAADTQYF. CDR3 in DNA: TGTGCCAGCAGTTCTAGCGGGAGGGCCGCAGATACGCAGTATTTT. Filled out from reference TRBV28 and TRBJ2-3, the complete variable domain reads DVKVTQSSRYLVKRTGEKVFLECVQDMDHENMFWYRQDPGLGLRLIYFSYDVKMKEKGDIPEGYSVSREKKERFSLILESASTNQTSMYLCASSSSGRAADTQYFGPGTRLTVL.

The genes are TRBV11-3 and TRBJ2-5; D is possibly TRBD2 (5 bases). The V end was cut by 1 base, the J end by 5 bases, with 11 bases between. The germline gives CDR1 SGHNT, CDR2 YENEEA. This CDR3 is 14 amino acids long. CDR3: CASSLASPRETQYF. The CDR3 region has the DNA TGTGCCAGCAGCTTAGCTAGCCCTCGGGAGACCCAGTACTTC.

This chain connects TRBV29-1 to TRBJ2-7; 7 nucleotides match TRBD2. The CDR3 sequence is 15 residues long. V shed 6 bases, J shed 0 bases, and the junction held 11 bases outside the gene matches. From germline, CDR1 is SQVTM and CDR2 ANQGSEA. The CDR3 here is CSVCTGLLSSYEQYF. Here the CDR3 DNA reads TGCAGCGTGTGTACGGGACTACTTAGCTCCTACGAGCAGTACTTC.

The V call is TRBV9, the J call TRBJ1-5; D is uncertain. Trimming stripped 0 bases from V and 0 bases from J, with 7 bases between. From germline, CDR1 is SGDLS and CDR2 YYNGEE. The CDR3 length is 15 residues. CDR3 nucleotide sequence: TGTGCCAGCAGCGTAGACGGGTATAGCAATCAGCCCCAGCATTTT. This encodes CASSVDGYSNQPQHF.